The T cell receptor beta chain under discussion was sequenced for a study of blood T cell repertoires in COVID-19. Libraries were prepared by immunoSEQ multiplex PCR; TCRdb keeps only in-frame clonotypes and omits some of them. The top ten clones hold around a sixth of a sample with around 45,000 clones, around nine tenths of them seen once. CDR1 and CDR2 from the germline V gene are MGHRA and YSYEKL. The CDR3 extends over 16 amino acids. Unmatched junction bases numbered 12, after V lost 3 bases and J lost 6 bases. Sequencing was performed on peripheral blood. The source is a man aged 55-75 years with active or convalescent COVID-19. The chain combines TRBV4-1 with TRBJ2-3; 7 nucleotides line up with TRBD2. CDR3 sequence reads: CASSQGGTLRADTQYF. In DNA, the CDR3 is TGCGCCAGCAGCCAGGGGGGGACTCTCAGGGCGGATACGCAGTATTTT.